The source of this T cell receptor (beta chain) is a study of T cells in Graves' hyperthyroidism and ophthalmopathy. Researchers amplified the TCR beta CDR3 regions from RNA transcripts. With the HTBI primer set, the TCR CDR3 went through a first round of RT-PCR. TCRdb ran MiXCR on the multiplex PCR reads and lists one entry per CDR3 protein. The sample carries fewer than 450,000 distinct CDR3 sequences, approximately 17% recorded once. This clonotype was observed at least ten times. Sequencing was carried out using blood. The TCR was taken from a man aged 18 to 29 with Graves' ophthalmopathy.

For the CDR3, the DNA is TGTGCCAGCAGCTCTTATACTGAAGCTTTCTTT. Its translation is CASSSYTEAFF. The chain carries TRBV11-2 and TRBJ1-1; D is ambiguous. The germline V gene encodes CDR1 SGHAT and CDR2 FQNNGV. Trimming removed 4 bases at V and 5 bases at J, with 5 bases between. The CDR3 totals 11 residues.